A selection of T cell receptor beta chains follows, all from one sample in a study of early T cells in non-severe SARS-CoV-2 infection. TCRdb itself ran the 5' RACE reads through MiXCR, one entry per CDR3 protein. The profile shows about 33,000 distinct CDR3 sequences, 5% of them singletons. The specimen was whole blood. Receptors were obtained from an adult who was a healthcare worker with PCR-confirmed SARS-CoV-2 infection or an uninfected control (not recorded which). Each CDR3 is given with its conserved first and last residue. The order of the fields is J gene, clone size, V gene, CDR3 protein. The listing skips clone size in some rows; elsewhere it reads once, few, many or a size class.

J gene: TRBJ1-2; clone size: -; V gene: TRBV5-5; CDR3 protein: CASSRDSHYGYTF
J gene: TRBJ1-1; clone size: -; V gene: TRBV11-2; CDR3 protein: CASSRGVEAFF
J gene: TRBJ2-3; clone size: few; V gene: TRBV7-3; CDR3 protein: CASSSPGETQYF
J gene: TRBJ1-5; clone size: -; V gene: TRBV2; CDR3 protein: CASSTGRRNQPQHF
J gene: TRBJ1-5; clone size: many; V gene: TRBV12-3/TRBV12-4; CDR3 protein: CASSSRRAAGNQPQHF
J gene: TRBJ2-1; clone size: many; V gene: TRBV30; CDR3 protein: CAWRDGLAGGSDHHRNEQFF
J gene: TRBJ1-3; clone size: many; V gene: TRBV12-3/TRBV12-4; CDR3 protein: CASSLFRGRSGNTIYF
J gene: TRBJ1-5; clone size: many; V gene: TRBV19; CDR3 protein: CASSGTAYGNQPQHF
J gene: TRBJ2-7; clone size: few; V gene: TRBV20-1; CDR3 protein: CSASQTSGAYEQYF
J gene: TRBJ1-2; clone size: many; V gene: TRBV7-7; CDR3 protein: CASSLITWTGPGYGYTF
J gene: TRBJ1-1; clone size: many; V gene: TRBV6-1; CDR3 protein: CASSELWGGIEAFF
J gene: TRBJ1-1; clone size: few; V gene: TRBV15; CDR3 protein: CATRRSSTVPNTEAFF
J gene: TRBJ2-4; clone size: few; V gene: TRBV28; CDR3 protein: CASSFDRIKNIQYF
J gene: TRBJ2-1; clone size: -; V gene: TRBV7-3; CDR3 protein: CASSPYPAGRNEQFF
J gene: TRBJ1-3; clone size: many; V gene: TRBV7-9; CDR3 protein: CASSQYGTGESGNTIYF
J gene: TRBJ1-2; clone size: many; V gene: TRBV5-1; CDR3 protein: CASSPDGTYGYTF
J gene: TRBJ1-2; clone size: many; V gene: TRBV4-3; CDR3 protein: CASSPDPVNYGYTF
J gene: TRBJ1-1; clone size: -; V gene: TRBV5-1; CDR3 protein: CASSLKTGTGVNTEAFF
J gene: TRBJ1-4; clone size: many; V gene: TRBV30; CDR3 protein: CAWSVLWGATNEKLFF
J gene: TRBJ2-3; clone size: -; V gene: TRBV7-7; CDR3 protein: CASSPEGGIDTQYF
J gene: TRBJ2-1; clone size: -; V gene: TRBV5-1; CDR3 protein: CASSRGQSWDEQFF
J gene: TRBJ1-1; clone size: many; V gene: TRBV20-1; CDR3 protein: CSALHSTGRREAFF
J gene: TRBJ2-5; clone size: many; V gene: TRBV28; CDR3 protein: CASSWVGGRGETQYF
J gene: TRBJ2-7; clone size: -; V gene: TRBV11-2; CDR3 protein: CASSLGDSYEQYF
J gene: TRBJ1-3; clone size: many; V gene: TRBV29-1; CDR3 protein: CSVGQGAGNTIYF
J gene: TRBJ2-1; clone size: -; V gene: TRBV29-1; CDR3 protein: CSVEGVAGAESSFNEQFF
J gene: TRBJ1-5; clone size: few; V gene: TRBV12-3/TRBV12-4; CDR3 protein: CASSLDGTGRQPQHF